This TCR beta chain emerged from a study of blood T cells in healthy people across ages. Study-level points and caveats: Any changes in expanded clonotypes were possibly confounded, as donor CMV status remained unknown.

A second PCR, run for roughly 6 to 11 cycles, used a sample-barcoded 5' primer plus a J-beta primer mix. TCRdb analysed the 5' RACE reads with MiXCR anew, one entry per CDR3 protein. Among about 1.8 million distinct CDR3 sequences listed, about 49% were seen once. Concerning this clonotype: Its antigen remains unknown.

This CDR3 has 15 amino acids. The V segment lost 11 bases and the J segment 7 bases; nucleotides outside the gene matches: 13. CDR1 is MDHEN and CDR2 is SYDVKM in the germline V gene. This TCR came from a woman in her thirties or forties in good health. The V gene is TRBV28, the J gene TRBJ1-6, with 8 nucleotides matching TRBD1. The material sequenced was blood. DNA for the CDR3: TGTGCCTGCGTGTTTCAGGGGGCGAAAAATTCACCCCTCCACTTT. Its translation is CACVFQGAKNSPLHF.